This TCR beta chain originates from a study of a mutant IDH1 vaccine in newly diagnosed glioma (dated by TCRdb to 2020 to 2022). With respect to the entire study: Vaccination was initiated 4-6 weeks after radiotherapy alone, or concurrently with temozolomide cycles in the chemotherapy-containing groups. Of the 32 patients who were treated, around 60% were male and approximately 38% were female, and the mean age was roughly 40 years. Prior to enrollment, patients had been given standard therapy consisting of radiotherapy alone, temozolomide alone, or radiochemotherapy with temozolomide, with the combination given to most patients. The week-35 safety follow-up took place at visit V12, and the week-47 end of study took place at visit V13. Peripheral blood was collected at six visits: V03 (baseline), V05, V07, V10, V12 and V13. Longitudinal TCRB deep sequencing was done for 25 to 30 treated patients, wherever samples were available for exploratory analyses.

The intended sense of this specimen's time point label: week 47, end of study. A 20-mer mutant IDH1 peptide at 300 micrograms in Montanide made up each vaccine dose, which was injected subcutaneously together with topical imiquimod. Across visits V03 through V10, patients got a total of eight vaccinations, given in weeks 1, 3, 5, 7, 11, 15, 19 and 23. Donors had newly diagnosed WHO grade 3 or 4 IDH1-mutant astrocytomas with loss of nuclear ATRX. The samples were drawn from NOA16, a multicentre, single-arm, open-label phase I trial in Germany that tested a mutant IDH1 peptide vaccine in humans for the first time. Genomic DNA for TCRB sequencing was isolated from EDTA blood with the DNeasy Blood and Tissue Kit. Beyond this particular receptor, the publication reports: Immune responses induced by the vaccine were seen in around 93% of patients across multiple MHC alleles. Availability determined which PBMC samples were chosen for TCRB deep sequencing. According to the authors, sample limitations meant that analyses of patient blood samples could not be reproduced. Pseudoprogression seemed to be unrelated to changes in the top peripheral T cell clonotypes found by TCRB sequencing.

As concerns this clone: Its cognate antigen has yet to be identified. The record has no base qualities; no much larger clone is one base away.

The CDR3 runs 19 amino acids, cysteine and phenylalanine included. CDR3 DNA is the only sequence kept; it has 57 bases, read in frame from the first base. As encoded in the germline V gene, CDR1 is MDHEN while CDR2 is SYDVKM. V is clipped by 6 bases and J by 4 bases, and the sequence between their germline boundaries is 28 bases long. Library generation was performed with the immunoSEQ multiplex PCR assay. Rearranged TCR beta chain sequences were amplified with the hsTCRB Kit following the manufacturer's protocol. An Illumina MiSeq was used to sequence the TCRB libraries. The authors' analysis ran thus. Demultiplexing, trimming and gene mapping were performed with the kit vendor's proprietary platform. TCRdb holds this immuneACCESS table with in-frame rearrangements only. Some clones are missing; in checked studies, unresolved V genes explain under half, and the rest has no known cause. The V and J calls and the clone size are those of that table, but D and trimming were determined from the DNA. Recorded for this sample are roughly 86,000 clones; 81% of them occurred a single time. Of the sample, 4% to 5.5% falls within the top ten clones.

Sequencing was performed on PBMCs, taken from a glioma patient whose treatment included an IDH1 peptide vaccine. This receptor chain uses TRBV28 and TRBJ1-5, and TRBD1 may be the D gene, going by 6 matching bases. The TCR sequence derives from a man between 35 and 55 years old with glioma. The CDR3 protein is CASSEWGALVDPGNQPQHF. At the DNA level, the sequence is TGTGCCAGCAGCGAGTGGGGGGCGCTGGTAGATCCGGGTAATCAGCCCCAGCATTTT.